Presented here are 10 T cell receptor beta chains from one specimen sequenced in a study of CD8+CD57+ T cells in acquired aplastic anemia. Investigators profiled TCR beta VDJ and CDR3 from genomic DNA template. TCRdb used MiXCR to reprocess the reads, holding one entry per CDR3 protein. The sample has 250,000 to 350,000 distinct CDR3 sequences, approximately 56% seen once. The sequenced sample was sorted CD4+, CD8+, or CD8+CD57+ T cells (not recorded which) from PBMCs. Source of these receptors: a human donor with severe aplastic anemia or a healthy control (not recorded which).

V is TRBV7-9 and J is TRBJ1-4, with a tentative D call TRBD1 (6 bases). Germline CDR1 reads SEHNR; CDR2 reads FQNEAQ (reference sequence). Trimming removed 2 bases from V and 8 bases from J, with 12 bases in between. This CDR3 comprises 14 residues. This CDR3 reads CASSLWTDGEKLFF. In DNA, the CDR3 is TGTGCCAGCAGCTTATGGACAGATGGGGAAAAACTGTTTTTT.

Points on this clonotype: The germline gene is not matched at one end of the junction; a read error may be the cause. The chain links TRBV10-3 to TRBJ2-7; D tentatively reads TRBD1 or TRBD2 (5 bases each). CDR3 length: 14 amino acids. Germline V gene data show CDR1 as ENHRY and CDR2 as SYGVKD. The CDR3 DNA sequence: TGTGCCATCAGTAGTTCGTCAGGGAGCCACGAGCAGCACTTC. Amino acids: CAISSSSGSHEQHF.

The V and J genes are TRBV19 and TRBJ1-6, with D tentatively TRBD1 (5 bases). Germline values: CDR1 LNHDA, CDR2 SQIVND (reference sequence). V lost 6 bases and J lost 6, with 21 bases in between. The CDR3 consists of 17 residues. The CDR3 region has the DNA TGTGCCAGTAGCATTATAGCAGGGACTTCCCCTAATTCACCCCTCCACTTT. This translates into CASSIIAGTSPNSPLHF.

The chain recombines TRBV20-1 with TRBJ2-5; 9 bases agree with TRBD2. The germline gives CDR1 DFQATT, CDR2 SNEGSKA (reference sequence). V gave up 3 bases and J gave up 0 bases; unmatched junction bases: 11. CDR3 length: 17 residues. Here the CDR3 reads CSARPAASGTDQETQYF. DNA of the CDR3: TGCAGTGCTAGGCCGGCGGCTAGCGGGACGGACCAAGAGACCCAGTACTTC.

A note on this clonotype: At one boundary the junction diverges from the germline segment, which might be a read error. The V and J genes are TRBV27 and TRBJ1-4; no clear D gene. The CDR3 totals 13 residues. Germline V gene data show CDR1 as MNHEY and CDR2 as SMNVEV (reference sequence). CDR3 coding DNA: TGTGCCGGCAGTTCAACGGTGACAACTAAACTGTTTTTT. It translates to CAGSSTVTTKLFF.

This rearrangement joins TRBV6-5 to TRBJ2-7; D is tentatively TRBD1 or TRBD2 (5 bases each). The CDR3 sequence is 12 residues long. Between the trimmed V and J ends, which lost 8 bases and 1 base, there was a span of 9 bases. Germline V gene sequence: CDR1 MNHEY, CDR2 SVGAGI. This CDR3 is CASWDGSYEQYF. The CDR3 DNA reads TGTGCCAGCTGGGACGGGTCCTACGAGCAGTACTTC.

This clonotype was recorded once. The chain employs TRBV20-1 and TRBJ1-5; maybe TRBD1 (5 bases). The CDR3 contains 16 residues. Per the germline V gene, CDR1 is DFQATT and CDR2 is SNEGSKA (reference sequence). Trimming took 2 bases from V and 3 from J, leaving 17 bases between them. The chain's CDR3 is CSARIRPGGINQPQHF. Written as DNA, the CDR3 is TGCAGTGCTAGAATTCGTCCGGGGGGTATCAATCAGCCCCAGCATTTT.

The sample holds a few counts of this clonotype. This chain joins TRBV20-1 and TRBJ2-1; D perhaps matches TRBD1 (5 bases). The V end was cut by 2 bases, the J end by 3 bases, with 5 bases between. In germline, CDR1 is DFQATT, CDR2 SNEGSKA (reference sequence). The CDR3 contains 12 residues. CDR3 DNA sequence: TGCAGTGCTAGACAGGGCTACAATGAGCAGTTCTTC. Encoded protein: CSARQGYNEQFF.

The gene calls are TRBV27 and TRBJ1-2; TRBD1 aligns across 7 bases. Trimming removed 1 base from V and 3 bases from J; junction bases left unmatched: 8. The germline CDR1 and CDR2 sequences are MNHEY and SMNVEV (reference sequence). This CDR3 contains 16 residues. The CDR3 bases are TGTGCCAGCAGTTTATACGGACAGGATCTTTACTATGGCTACACCTTC. Translating it yields CASSLYGQDLYYGYTF.

This clonotype was found a few times. The V call is TRBV2, the J call TRBJ2-7, with TRBD1 identical over 9 bases. This CDR3 is built from 14 residues. Germline V gene lookup returns CDR1 SNHLY and CDR2 FYNNEI. The ends lost 6 bases at V and 1 base at J; junction bases unmatched: 4. CDR3 DNA: TGTGCCAGCAGGTCCGGGACAGGGTCCTACGAGCAGTACTTC. Amino acids: CASRSGTGSYEQYF.